This TCR beta chain was obtained from a study of blood T cell repertoires in COVID-19. Sequencing used immunoSEQ multiplex PCR; TCRdb keeps in-frame clones, though not all of them. Of some 100,000 clones listed, about 78% are singletons. The CDR3 extends over 15 amino acids. V gave up 4 bases and J gave up 5 bases, with 18 bases separating them. CDR1 SGDLS and CDR2 YYNGEE come from the germline V gene. This clonotype originated in a human donor in a cohort sampled during active or convalescent COVID-19. The source material was peripheral blood. V usage is TRBV9 and J usage is TRBJ2-5; no firm D call. CDR3 nucleotide sequence: TGTGCCAGCAGCCGTCTGGGCCTTCCCTTGGAGACCCAGTACTTC. It yields the protein CASSRLGLPLETQYF.